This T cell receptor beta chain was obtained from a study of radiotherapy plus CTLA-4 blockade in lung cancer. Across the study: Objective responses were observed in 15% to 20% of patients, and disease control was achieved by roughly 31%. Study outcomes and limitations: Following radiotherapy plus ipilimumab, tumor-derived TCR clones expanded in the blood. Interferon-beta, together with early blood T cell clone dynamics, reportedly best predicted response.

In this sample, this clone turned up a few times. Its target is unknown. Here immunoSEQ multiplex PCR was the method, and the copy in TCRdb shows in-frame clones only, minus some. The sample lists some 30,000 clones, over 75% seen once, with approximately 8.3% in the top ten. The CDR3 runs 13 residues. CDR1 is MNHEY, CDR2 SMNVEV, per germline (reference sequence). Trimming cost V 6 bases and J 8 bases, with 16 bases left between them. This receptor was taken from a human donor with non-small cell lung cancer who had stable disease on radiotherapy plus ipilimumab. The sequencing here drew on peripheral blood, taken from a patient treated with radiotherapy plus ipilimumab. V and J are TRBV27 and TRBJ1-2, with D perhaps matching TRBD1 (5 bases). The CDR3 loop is CASSRRDAWGYTF. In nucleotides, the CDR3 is TGTGCCAGCAGCCGCCGGGACGCCTGGGGCTACACCTTC.